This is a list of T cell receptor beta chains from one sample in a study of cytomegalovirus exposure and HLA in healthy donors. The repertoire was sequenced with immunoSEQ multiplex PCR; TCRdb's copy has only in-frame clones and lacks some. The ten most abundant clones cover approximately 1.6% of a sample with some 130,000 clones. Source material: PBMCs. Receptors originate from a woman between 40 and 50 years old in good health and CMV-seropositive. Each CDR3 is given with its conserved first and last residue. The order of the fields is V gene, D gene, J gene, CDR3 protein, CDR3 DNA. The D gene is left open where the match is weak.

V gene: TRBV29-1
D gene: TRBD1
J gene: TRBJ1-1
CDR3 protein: CSAETDRGHTEAFF
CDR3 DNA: TGCAGCGCCGAGACGGACAGGGGGCACACTGAAGCTTTCTTT

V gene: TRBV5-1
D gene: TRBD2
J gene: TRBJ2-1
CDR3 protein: CASSLGVAGGVNEQFF
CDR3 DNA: TGCGCCAGCAGCTTGGGGGTAGCGGGAGGTGTAAATGAGCAGTTCTTC

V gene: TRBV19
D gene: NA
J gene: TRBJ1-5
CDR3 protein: CASSMGGLKQPQHF
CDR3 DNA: TGTGCCAGTAGCATGGGGGGGTTAAAGCAGCCCCAGCATTTT

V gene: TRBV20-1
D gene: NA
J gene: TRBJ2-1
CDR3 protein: CSAPSSVEQFF
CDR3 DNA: TGCAGTGCTCCCTCTAGCGTTGAGCAGTTCTTC

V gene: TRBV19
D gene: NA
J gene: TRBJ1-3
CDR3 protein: CASSNSIPGETRQSGNTIYF
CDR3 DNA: TGTGCCAGTAGTAACTCTATCCCAGGGGAAACAAGACAGTCTGGAAACACCATATATTTT

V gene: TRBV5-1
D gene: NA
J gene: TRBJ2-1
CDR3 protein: CASSLGLQRDEQFF
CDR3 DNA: TGCGCCAGCAGCTTGGGACTTCAACGGGATGAGCAGTTCTTC

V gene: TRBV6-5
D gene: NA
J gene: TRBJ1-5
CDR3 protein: CASSYRFSNQPQHF
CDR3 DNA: TGTGCCAGCAGCTATAGATTTAGCAATCAGCCCCAGCATTTT

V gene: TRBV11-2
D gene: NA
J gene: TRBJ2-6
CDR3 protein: CASSLAAGSGANVLTF
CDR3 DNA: TGTGCCAGCAGCTTAGCCGCGGGCTCTGGGGCCAACGTCCTGACTTTC

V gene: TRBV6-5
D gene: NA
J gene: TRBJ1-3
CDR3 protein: CASSYSRDFSGNTIYF
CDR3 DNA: TGTGCCAGCAGTTACTCCAGGGACTTCTCTGGAAACACCATATATTTT

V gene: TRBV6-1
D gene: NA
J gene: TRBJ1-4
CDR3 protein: CASSEAPPKRTNEKLFF
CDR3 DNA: TGTGCCAGCAGTGAAGCGCCCCCAAAACGGACTAATGAAAAACTGTTTTTT

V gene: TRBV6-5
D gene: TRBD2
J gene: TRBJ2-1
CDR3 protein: CASSPGLAGANGQFF
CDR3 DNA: TGTGCCAGCAGTCCGGGACTAGCGGGGGCCAACGGGCAGTTCTTC

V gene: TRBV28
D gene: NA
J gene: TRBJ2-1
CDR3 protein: CASSLGREIDEQFF
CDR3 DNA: TGTGCCAGCAGTTTAGGTCGAGAGATCGATGAGCAGTTCTTC

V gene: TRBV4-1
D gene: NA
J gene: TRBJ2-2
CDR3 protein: CASSQDPTGTGELFF
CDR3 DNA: TGCGCCAGCAGCCAAGACCCCACGGGGACCGGGGAGCTGTTTTTT

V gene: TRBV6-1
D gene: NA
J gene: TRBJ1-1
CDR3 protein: CASNTPWARDEAFF
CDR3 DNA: TGTGCCAGCAATACCCCCTGGGCCAGGGATGAAGCTTTCTTT

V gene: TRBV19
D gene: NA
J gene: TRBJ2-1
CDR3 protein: CASSINRDHEQFF
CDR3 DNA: TGTGCCAGTAGTATCAACAGGGACCACGAGCAGTTCTTC

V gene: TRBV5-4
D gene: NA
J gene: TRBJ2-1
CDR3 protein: CASSLNARSYNEQFF
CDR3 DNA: TGTGCCAGCAGCTTGAACGCGAGATCCTACAATGAGCAGTTCTTC

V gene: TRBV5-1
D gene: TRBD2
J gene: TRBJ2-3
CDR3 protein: CASSSVRGGSTDTQYF
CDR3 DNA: TGCGCCAGCAGTTCCGTTCGGGGGGGGAGCACAGATACGCAGTATTTT

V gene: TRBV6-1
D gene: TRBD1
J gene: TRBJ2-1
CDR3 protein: CASSEMAGGHNEQFF
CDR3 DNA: TGTGCCAGCAGTGAAATGGCAGGGGGCCACAATGAGCAGTTCTTC

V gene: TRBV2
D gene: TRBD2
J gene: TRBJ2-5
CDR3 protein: CASRRELQETQYF
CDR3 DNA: TGTGCCAGCAGGCGGGAGCTCCAAGAGACCCAGTACTTC

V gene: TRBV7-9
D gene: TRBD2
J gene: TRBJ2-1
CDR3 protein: CASSFKSGIYNEQFF
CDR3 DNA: TGTGCCAGCAGCTTTAAAAGCGGGATTTACAATGAGCAGTTCTTC

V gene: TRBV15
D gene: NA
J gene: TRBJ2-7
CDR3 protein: CATSRDKGLYEQYF
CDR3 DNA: TGTGCCACCAGCAGAGATAAGGGACTTTACGAGCAGTACTTC

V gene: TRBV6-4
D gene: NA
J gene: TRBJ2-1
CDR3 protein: CASSERRGLSSYNEQFF
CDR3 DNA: TGTGCCAGCAGTGAAAGGCGGGGACTTAGCTCCTACAATGAGCAGTTCTTC

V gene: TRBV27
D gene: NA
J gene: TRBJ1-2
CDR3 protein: CASSLDKNYGYTF
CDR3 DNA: TGTGCCAGCAGTTTGGACAAAAACTATGGCTACACCTTC

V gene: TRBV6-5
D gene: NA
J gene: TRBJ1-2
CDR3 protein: CASSSGQNYGYTF
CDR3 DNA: TGTGCCAGCAGTTCAGGACAGAACTATGGCTACACCTTC

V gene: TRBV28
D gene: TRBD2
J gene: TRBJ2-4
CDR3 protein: CASSLAGNDIQYF
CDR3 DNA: TGTGCCAGCAGTCTAGCGGGAAACGACATTCAGTACTTC

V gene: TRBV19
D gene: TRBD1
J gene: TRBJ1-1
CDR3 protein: CASSTPQGWGTEAFF
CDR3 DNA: TGTGCCAGTAGTACGCCACAGGGGTGGGGCACTGAAGCTTTCTTT

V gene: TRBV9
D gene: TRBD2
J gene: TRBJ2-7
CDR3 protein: CASSPTSGFYEQYF
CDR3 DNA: TGTGCCAGCAGCCCGACTAGCGGATTTTACGAGCAGTACTTC

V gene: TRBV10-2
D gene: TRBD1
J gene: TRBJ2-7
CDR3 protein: CASSGPGGRRHEQYF
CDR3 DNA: TGCGCCAGCAGTGGCCCAGGGGGTCGGAGGCACGAGCAGTACTTC

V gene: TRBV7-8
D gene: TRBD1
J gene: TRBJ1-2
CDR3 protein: CASSLAAGGYGYTF
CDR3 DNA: TGTGCCAGCAGCTTAGCGGCAGGGGGCTATGGCTACACCTTC

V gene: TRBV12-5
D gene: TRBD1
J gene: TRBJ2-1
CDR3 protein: CASGFGVSRTGVGEQFF
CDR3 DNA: TGTGCTAGTGGTTTTGGTGTGTCCCGGACAGGGGTTGGTGAGCAGTTCTTC

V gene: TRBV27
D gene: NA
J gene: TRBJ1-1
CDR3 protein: CASSFRGAGTEAFF
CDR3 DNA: TGTGCCAGCAGTTTCCGGGGGGCAGGCACTGAAGCTTTCTTT

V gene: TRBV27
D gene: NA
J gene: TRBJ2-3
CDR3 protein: CASSSEDTDTQYF
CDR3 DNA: TGTGCCAGCAGTTCTGAGGACACAGATACGCAGTATTTT

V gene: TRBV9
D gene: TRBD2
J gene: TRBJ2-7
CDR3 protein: CASSAAGTSGLEQYF
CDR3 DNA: TGTGCCAGCAGCGCGGCCGGGACTAGCGGGTTAGAGCAGTACTTC

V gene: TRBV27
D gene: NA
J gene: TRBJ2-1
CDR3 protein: CASSLKRTTYNEQFF
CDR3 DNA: TGTGCCAGCAGTCTCAAGCGGACCACCTACAATGAGCAGTTCTTC

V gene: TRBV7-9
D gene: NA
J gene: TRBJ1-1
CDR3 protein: CASSLAQTTREAFF
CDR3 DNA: TGTGCCAGCAGCTTAGCGCAAACCACACGTGAAGCTTTCTTT

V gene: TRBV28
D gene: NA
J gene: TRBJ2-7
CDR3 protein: CASSIPGSTYEQYF
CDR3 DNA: TGTGCCAGCAGCATTCCGGGATCCACCTACGAGCAGTACTTC

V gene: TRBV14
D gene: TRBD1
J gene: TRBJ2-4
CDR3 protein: CARGPGGPNVIQYF
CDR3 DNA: TGTGCCAGAGGACCAGGGGGTCCTAATGTCATTCAGTACTTC

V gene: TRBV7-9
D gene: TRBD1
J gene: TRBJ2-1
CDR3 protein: CASSPYSGGRNNEQFF
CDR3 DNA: TGTGCCAGCAGCCCTTATTCAGGGGGCAGAAACAATGAGCAGTTCTTC

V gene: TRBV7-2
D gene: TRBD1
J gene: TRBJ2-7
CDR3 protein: CASSWDRGHYEQYF
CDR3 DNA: TGTGCCAGCAGCTGGGACAGGGGGCACTACGAGCAGTACTTC

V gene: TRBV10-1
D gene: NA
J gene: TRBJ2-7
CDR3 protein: CASSGQALDEQYF
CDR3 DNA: TGCGCCAGCAGTGGACAGGCTCTCGACGAGCAGTACTTC

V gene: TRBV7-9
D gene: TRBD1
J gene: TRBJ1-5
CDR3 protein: CASSPWGQAAINQPQHF
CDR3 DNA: TGTGCCAGCAGCCCGTGGGGACAGGCAGCAATCAATCAGCCCCAGCATTTT

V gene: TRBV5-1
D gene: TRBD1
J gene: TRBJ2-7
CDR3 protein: CASSPAEDRANEQYF
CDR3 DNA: TGCGCCAGCAGCCCGGCGGAAGACAGGGCCAACGAGCAGTACTTC

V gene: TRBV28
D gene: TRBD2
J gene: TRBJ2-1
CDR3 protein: CASSLGASGANEQFF
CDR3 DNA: TGTGCCAGCAGCCTTGGGGCTAGCGGGGCCAATGAGCAGTTCTTC

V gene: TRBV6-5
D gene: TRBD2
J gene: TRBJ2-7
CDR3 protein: CASSYRPSGRQYF
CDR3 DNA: TGTGCCAGCAGTTATCGGCCTAGCGGGAGACAGTACTTC

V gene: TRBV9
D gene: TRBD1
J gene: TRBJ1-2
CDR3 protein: CASSVDGQGYYGYTF
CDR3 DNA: TGTGCCAGCAGCGTAGACGGACAGGGATACTATGGCTACACCTTC

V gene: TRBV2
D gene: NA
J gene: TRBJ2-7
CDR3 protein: CASSGVIEQYF
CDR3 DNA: TGTGCCAGCAGTGGAGTAATCGAGCAGTACTTC